These 17 T cell receptor beta chains were sequenced from one sample in a study of blood T cell repertoires in COVID-19. Profiling relied on immunoSEQ multiplex PCR, and the TCRdb table lists in-frame clones only, not all of them. Of under 200,000 clones detected, roughly 80% appear once; the ten largest clones hold around 14%. The sequencing sample was made of peripheral blood. The receptor set was obtained from a man younger than 30 with active or convalescent COVID-19.

The chain is built from TRBV19 and TRBJ1-6, with D maybe TRBD1 (6 bases). Trimming removed 5 bases from V and 7 bases from J, with 15 bases in between. This CDR3 has 15 residues. CDR1 LNHDA and CDR2 SQIVND come from the germline V gene (reference sequence). CDR3 DNA sequence: TGTGCCAGTAGTGATACAGGGTTCCAAAATTCACCCCTCCACTTT. This sequence encodes CASSDTGFQNSPLHF.

The chain employs TRBV6-5 and TRBJ2-3, with 7 bases fitting TRBD1. CDR1 is MNHEY, CDR2 SVGAGI, per germline. The CDR3 is 15 amino acids. The V gene end was trimmed by 6 bases and the J gene end by 0 bases; junction bases not matched to a gene: 6. For the CDR3, the DNA is TGTGCCAGCAGCCGGGACAGACCTAGCACAGATACGCAGTATTTT. Amino acids: CASSRDRPSTDTQYF.

The J gene is TRBJ2-3, the V gene TRBV9; 10 bases line up with TRBD2. There are 15 residues in the CDR3. CDR1 is SGDLS, CDR2 YYNGEE, per germline. V was clipped by 3 bases and J by 0 bases; unmatched bases: 1. CDR3 coding DNA: TGTGCCAGCAGCGCTAGCGGGAGAAGCACAGATACGCAGTATTTT. This translates into CASSASGRSTDTQYF.

The rearrangement joins TRBV7-9 to TRBJ2-3; TRBD1 matches at 8 bases. Trimming took 4 bases from V and 0 from J; bases not matched to a gene: 6. The CDR3 consists of 16 residues. Germline loops: CDR1 SEHNR, CDR2 FQNEAQ (reference sequence). The CDR3 protein is CASSWGTGSSTDTQYF. CDR3 bases: TGTGCCAGCAGCTGGGGGACAGGCTCTAGCACAGATACGCAGTATTTT. The full variable domain, its missing parts supplied by reference TRBV7-9 and TRBJ2-3, is DTGVSQNPRHKITKRGQNVTFRCDPISEHNRLYWYRQTLGQGPEFLTYFQNEAQLEKSRLLSDRFSAERPKGSFSTLEIQRTEQGDSAMYLCASSWGTGSSTDTQYFGPGTRLTVL.

V and J are TRBV7-9 and TRBJ1-1; the match to TRBD1 covers 8 bases. Germline V gene data show CDR1 as SEHNR and CDR2 as FQNEAQ (reference sequence). The trim removed 5 bases at V and 6 bases at J, leaving 8 bases unmatched. CDR3 size: 14 residues. For the CDR3, the DNA is TGTGCCAGCAGCCAGGGACAGGTGAAGTCTGAAGCTTTCTTT. Translation gives CASSQGQVKSEAFF.

This clone came up once. This sequence joins TRBV12-3 or TRBV12-4 and TRBJ1-2, with unresolved D. There are 13 residues in the CDR3. Trimming removed 5 bases from V and 4 bases from J, with 11 bases in between. The CDR3 DNA follows: TGTGCCAGCAGTCCTCAGAGCGGCTATGGCTACACCTTC. This codes for CASSPQSGYGYTF.

The CDR3 protein is CASSQTGVLGTGELFF. CDR3 coding DNA: TGTGCCAGCAGCCAGACAGGGGTATTGGGCACCGGGGAGCTGTTTTTT. The rearrangement links TRBV7-9 to TRBJ2-2; 8 positions agree with TRBD1. Germline V gene sequence: CDR1 SEHNR, CDR2 FQNEAQ (reference sequence). Germline trimming cut 5 bases from V and 4 bases from J; bases unmatched to any gene: 9. CDR3 length: 16 amino acids.

This sequence joins TRBV11-3 and TRBJ1-1, with a tentative D call TRBD1 (5 bases). V was cut by 0 bases and J by 1 base, with 12 bases left in between. This CDR3 has 16 amino acids. Germline V gene data show CDR1 as SGHNT and CDR2 as YENEEA. CDR3 in DNA: TGTGCCAGCAGCTTAGATGGGGGACTTAGGAACACTGAAGCTTTCTTT. Its protein is CASSLDGGLRNTEAFF.

The chain employs TRBV27 and TRBJ2-3, with a possible D match to TRBD2 (5 bases). This CDR3 is 18 amino acids long. Per germline, CDR1 MNHEY and CDR2 SMNVEV (reference sequence). V lost 0 bases, J lost 3 bases, and 19 bases lay in between. The CDR3 region is CASSLSGAFLRVTDTQYF. The CDR3 bases are TGTGCCAGCAGTTTATCGGGAGCGTTTCTTCGGGTGACAGATACGCAGTATTTT.

The gene calls are TRBV9 and TRBJ2-2, with 7 bases identical to TRBD2. V gave up 4 bases and J gave up 5 bases; unmatched junction bases: 14. CDR3 length: 17 amino acids. CDR1 and CDR2 (germline): SGDLS, YYNGEE. CDR3 bases: TGTGCCAGCAGCCCTAGTAGGCCTAGCGGTCGGACCGGGGAGCTGTTTTTT. It encodes CASSPSRPSGRTGELFF.

The V and J genes are TRBV29-1 and TRBJ1-1, with 8 bases fitting TRBD1. This CDR3 is 13 amino acids long. Germline V lookup: CDR1 SQVTM, CDR2 ANQGSEA. Trimming cost V 4 bases and J 4 bases; bases outside gene matches: 5. CDR3 loop: CSVGNRGVTEAFF. The CDR3 DNA sequence: TGCAGCGTTGGTAACAGGGGGGTCACTGAAGCTTTCTTT.

The rearrangement links TRBV5-6 to TRBJ2-7; D call uncertain. CDR3 size: 11 residues. Germline CDR1 SGHDT, CDR2 YYEEEE. Trimming left V 4 bases short and J 7 bases short, with 9 bases between. The CDR3 nucleotides are TGTGCCAGCAGCGCGACATTGGAGCAGTACTTC. This sequence encodes CASSATLEQYF.

The chain employs TRBV5-5 and TRBJ2-7; tentatively, D is TRBD1 (6 bases). The length of the CDR3 is 12 residues. Trimming removed 6 bases from V and 4 bases from J, with 11 bases in between. Germline CDR1 is SGHKS and CDR2 is YYEKEE (reference sequence). As DNA, the CDR3 is TGTGCCAGCATGGGCAGGGGTTACGAGCAGTACTTC. The encoded protein is CASMGRGYEQYF.

This clone was seen a handful of times. The V call is TRBV19, the J call TRBJ2-2; tentative D call: TRBD1 (5 bases). Germline V gene lookup returns CDR1 LNHDA and CDR2 SQIVND (reference sequence). The CDR3 consists of 12 residues. V lost 7 bases, J lost 3 bases, and 6 bases lay in between. CDR3 protein: CASTGYTGELFF. In DNA, the CDR3 is TGTGCCAGTACAGGGTACACCGGGGAGCTGTTTTTT.

V usage is TRBV19 and J usage is TRBJ2-7; 7 nucleotides line up with TRBD1. CDR3 length: 15 amino acids. Germline V gives CDR1 LNHDA, CDR2 SQIVND (reference sequence). The J segment lost 2 bases and the V segment lost 3 bases, leaving 7 bases of the junction unmatched. In nucleotides, the CDR3 is TGTGCCAGTAGTATTAGTAGGGGGCGCGCCTACGAGCAGTACTTC. Residues: CASSISRGRAYEQYF.

The genes are TRBV7-6 and TRBJ1-5; 8 bases agree with TRBD1. Germline trimming cut 5 bases from V and 5 bases from J; bases unmatched to any gene: 8. The germline V gene has CDR1 SGHVS and CDR2 FNYEAQ. This CDR3 is built from 15 residues. Written as DNA, the CDR3 is TGTGCCAGCAGCACCCCAGGGGGCAGTGATCAGCCCCAGCATTTT. Its protein product is CASSTPGGSDQPQHF.

This rearrangement joins TRBV6-2 or TRBV6-3 to TRBJ2-7; TRBD1 agrees at 7 bases. This CDR3 comprises 15 residues. Germline assignment: CDR1 MNHEY and CDR2 SVGEGT. Trimming cost V 0 bases and J 2 bases; bases outside gene matches: 4. CDR3 coding DNA: TGTGCCAGCAGTTACTCAGGCAGGGGGACCTACGAGCAGTACTTC. Translated, it gives CASSYSGRGTYEQYF.